These T cell receptor beta chains were read from a single sample in a study of CD8 T cells in Susac syndrome. Via MiXCR, TCRdb re-called the immunoSEQ multiplex PCR reads, giving one row per CDR3 protein. The sample carries around 130,000 distinct CDR3 sequences, around 96% recorded once. The sample consisted of CD4+ T cells from PBMCs. Source of these receptors: a human donor with multiple sclerosis. Each CDR3 is given with its conserved first and last residue. The D gene is left open where the match is weak. Rows give clone size only sometimes, using once, few, many, or a class for an expanded clone.

V gene	clone size	D gene	J gene	CDR3 protein	CDR3 DNA
TRBV6-1	-	TRBD1	TRBJ1-2	CASSAGTGLNGYGYTF	TGTGCCAGCAGTGCCGGGACAGGGTTAAATGGCTATGGCTACACCTTC
TRBV28	-	TRBD2	TRBJ2-1	CASSSRIKTSVNEQFF	TGTGCCAGCAGTTCACGCATAAAGACTAGCGTCAATGAGCAGTTCTTC
TRBV4-3	-	TRBD1	TRBJ2-5	CASSQVGTGGSETQYF	TGCGCCAGCAGCCAAGTCGGGACAGGGGGCTCGGAGACCCAGTACTTC
TRBV29-1	-	TRBD1	TRBJ1-5	CSVGDRGSYQPQHF	TGCAGCGTTGGGGACAGGGGATCCTATCAGCCCCAGCATTTT
TRBV7-2	-	-	TRBJ2-7	CASSSRGGPYEQYF	TGTGCCAGCAGCTCAAGGGGGGGGCCCTACGAGCAGTACTTC
TRBV3-1	-	-	TRBJ2-6	CASSQDATGANVLTF	TGTGCCAGCAGCCAAGATGCGACTGGGGCCAACGTCCTGACTTTC
TRBV29-1	-	-	TRBJ1-4	CFLPGVEKLFF	TGCTTCCTCCCGGGGGTGGAAAAACTGTTTTTT
TRBV29-1	-	-	TRBJ2-5	CSVSFPGTQETQYF	TGCAGCGTCTCCTTCCCCGGGACCCAAGAGACCCAGTACTTC
TRBV2	-	TRBD1	TRBJ1-5	CASSRQGARNQPQHF	TGTGCCAGCAGTAGACAGGGGGCGCGCAATCAGCCCCAGCATTTT
TRBV12-3/TRBV12-4	-	TRBD2	TRBJ2-1	CASSHRSSGSYNEQFF	TGTGCCAGCAGTCACCGGTCTAGCGGGTCGTACAATGAGCAGTTCTTC
TRBV3-1	-	-	TRBJ1-2	CASSQRAEGYGGYTF	TGTGCCAGCAGCCAACGAGCGGAGGGATATGGTGGCTACACCTTC
TRBV28	-	-	TRBJ2-7	CASSEGWRSYEQYF	TGTGCCAGCTCCGAGGGGTGGCGGTCCTACGAGCAGTACTTC
TRBV29-1	-	TRBD2	TRBJ2-5	CSASGRAGETQYF	TGCAGCGCTAGCGGGAGGGCCGGTGAGACCCAGTACTTC
TRBV7-2	-	TRBD2	TRBJ2-7	CASSFGTSGGQPYEQYF	TGTGCCAGCAGCTTCGGGACTAGCGGGGGCCAACCCTACGAGCAGTACTTC
TRBV27	-	-	TRBJ2-1	CASSFLPRDEQFF	TGTGCCAGCAGTTTCCTCCCAAGGGATGAGCAGTTCTTC
TRBV5-4	-	-	TRBJ1-5	CASSFIGGLSNQPQHF	TGTGCCAGCAGCTTCATCGGAGGACTTAGCAATCAGCCCCAGCATTTT
TRBV12-3/TRBV12-4	once	-	TRBJ2-1	CASSFGPRSYNEQFF	TGTGCCAGCAGTTTCGGTCCACGCTCCTACAATGAGCAGTTCTTC
TRBV7-9	-	-	TRBJ1-4	CASSSGGKEKLFF	TGTGCCAGCAGCTCCGGAGGGAAAGAAAAACTGTTTTTT
TRBV2	-	TRBD1	TRBJ2-1	CASGGTGRGKNEQFF	TGTGCCAGCGGAGGGACAGGTAGGGGTAAGAATGAGCAGTTCTTC
TRBV2	-	-	TRBJ2-5	CASSWDGGGRKETQYF	TGTGCCAGCAGTTGGGATGGGGGGGGCAGGAAAGAGACCCAGTACTTC
TRBV28	-	TRBD2	TRBJ2-5	CASSFLAEQETQYF	TGTGCCAGCAGTTTTCTAGCGGAGCAAGAGACCCAGTACTTC
TRBV20-1	-	-	TRBJ2-5	CMAEYQETQYF	TGCATGGCAGAGTACCAAGAGACCCAGTACTTC
TRBV12-3/TRBV12-4	-	-	TRBJ1-6	CASSFDNSPLHF	TGTGCCAGCAGCTTTGATAATTCACCCCTCCACTTT